The sequence of this T cell receptor (beta chain) was determined in a study of CD8 T cells in ankylosing spondylitis. Points from the study as a whole: Seven to nine highly homologous variants formed a TCR beta motif that appeared characteristic of ankylosing spondylitis blood. Clones tied to disease were said to be significantly enriched in matched ankylosing spondylitis synovial fluid. Reactive arthritis synovial fluid and blood previously showed some of these motif variants. Those disease-linked clones were CD8+; they were also relatively rare in peripheral blood.

There are 15 residues in the CDR3. CDR1 is MDHEN, CDR2 SYDVKM, per germline. The ends were cut back, 2 bases at V and 14 bases at J, with 19 bases in the middle. For TCR beta, libraries came from quantitative 5'-RACE with molecular barcodes. TCRdb fed the 5' RACE reads into MiXCR, producing one record per CDR3 protein. The table shows 390,000 or so distinct CDR3 sequences, with approximately 20% occurring only once. Remarks on this clonotype: The antigen is undetermined.

This clonotype originated in a male donor with ankylosing spondylitis. V gene TRBV28 combines with J gene TRBJ1-6; D not certain. Source material: blood, either unsorted or a sorted T cell fraction (not recorded which). The CDR3 sequence: CASSLGPKFSSTLHF. In nucleotides, the CDR3 is TGTGCCAGCAGTTTAGGGCCAAAGTTTTCTTCGACCCTCCACTTT.